This T cell receptor (beta chain) was sequenced in a study of blood T cell repertoires in COVID-19. This CDR3 is built from 14 residues. Trimming took 1 base from V and 8 from J, leaving 11 bases between them. Looked up from germline, CDR1 is LGHNA and CDR2 is YNFKEQ. In assigning cohorts, the study relied on participant-reported clinical history. Method: immunoSEQ multiplex PCR; TCRdb's copy keeps in-frame clones and lacks some. The profile shows about 290,000 clones, roughly 89% of them singletons. This chain links TRBV4-2 with TRBJ1-4; D gene unclear. Sequencing used PBMCs or T cells enriched from blood (not recorded which). The origin of this receptor is a woman in her forties who had recovered from COVID-19. As DNA, the CDR3 is TGTGCCAGCAGCCAAGGCCGCGGGAAAGAAAAACTGTTTTTT. The encoded protein is CASSQGRGKEKLFF.